The TCR beta chain under discussion was sequenced for a study of shared clonotypes between healthy human individuals. Only in-frame clones appear in the TCRdb table, and some are missing; sequencing was by immunoSEQ multiplex PCR. The sample consists of 2 million to 3 million clones, approximately 94% of them appearing once. In regard to this clone: In the same sample, other DNA sequences code for this CDR3.

V shed 3 bases and J 3 bases; nucleotides not matched to a gene: 2. CDR1 is SGHRS, CDR2 YFSETQ, per germline. This CDR3 region has 14 residues. The source is a young man in good health. Sequences were obtained from naive CD4+ T cells sorted from blood. Subset indicated: CD45RA+ positively selected. The chain couples TRBV5-1 to TRBJ2-3; 9 positions agree with TRBD1. Written as DNA, the CDR3 is TGCGCCAGCAGCTCAGGGACAGGGACAGATACGCAGTATTTT. Its protein is CASSSGTGTDTQYF.